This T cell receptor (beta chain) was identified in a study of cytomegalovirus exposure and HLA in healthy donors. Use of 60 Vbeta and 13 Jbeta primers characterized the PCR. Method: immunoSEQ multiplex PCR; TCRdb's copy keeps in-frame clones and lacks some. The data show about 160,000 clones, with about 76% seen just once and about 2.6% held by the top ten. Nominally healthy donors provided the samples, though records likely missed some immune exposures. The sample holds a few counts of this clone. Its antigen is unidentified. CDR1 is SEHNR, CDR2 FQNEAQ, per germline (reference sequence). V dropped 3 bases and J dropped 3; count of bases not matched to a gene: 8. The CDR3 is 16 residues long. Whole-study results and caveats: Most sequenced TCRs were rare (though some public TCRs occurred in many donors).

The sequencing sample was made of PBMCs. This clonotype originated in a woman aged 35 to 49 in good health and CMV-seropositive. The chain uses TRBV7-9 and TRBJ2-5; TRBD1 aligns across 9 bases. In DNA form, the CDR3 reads TGTGCCAGCAGCTTGTCCGGGACAGGGCTTAAAGAGACCCAGTACTTC. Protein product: CASSLSGTGLKETQYF.